The 13 T cell receptor beta chains below were found in one sample sequenced in a study of spatial heterogeneity in lung cancer. Documented time point: sample taken at primary tumor resection. Whole RNA came from tumor, nontumor lung or frozen PBMC and was sequenced without being sorted. Via MiXCR, TCRdb re-called the 5' RACE reads, giving one row per CDR3 protein. The table includes 30,000 to 40,000 distinct CDR3 sequences, less than 5.5% detected once. The sample consisted of PBMCs, taken at surgery. The receptors originated from a female donor with early-stage non-small cell lung cancer.

In this sample, this clonotype turned up a few times. The chain carries TRBV2 and TRBJ2-1, with D tentatively TRBD1 (6 bases). CDR1 is SNHLY, CDR2 FYNNEI, per germline. CDR3 length: 14 residues. V lost 8 bases, J lost 6 bases, and 17 bases lay in between. For the CDR3, the DNA is TGTGCCAGCCTCGGGGACCGAGGGGGCAATGAGCAGTTCTTC. As protein: CASLGDRGGNEQFF.

There are a few counts of this clonotype. The chain is built from TRBV5-1 and TRBJ1-1; 8 nucleotides agree with TRBD1. This CDR3 has 17 amino acids. The V segment lost 4 bases and the J segment 4 bases; nucleotides outside the gene matches: 15. Germline V gene sequence: CDR1 SGHRS, CDR2 YFSETQ. CDR3 nucleotide sequence: TGCGCCAGCAGCCGGGAGGGGACAGGCTTTTCTTCCACTGAAGCTTTCTTT. Translating gives CASSREGTGFSSTEAFF.

The table lists this clonotype with a few counts. The chain uses TRBV30 and TRBJ2-5; 9 nucleotides match TRBD1. With 6 bases clipped from V and 0 bases from J, the junction kept 17 bases outside the gene matches. The CDR3 extends over 18 amino acids. Germline V gives CDR1 GTSNPN, CDR2 SVGIG (reference sequence). The CDR3 loop reads CACNRSRSGTGYQETQYF. CDR3 DNA sequence: TGTGCCTGTAATCGATCGAGGTCCGGGACAGGGTACCAAGAGACCCAGTACTTC.

This clonotype was recorded many times. The rearrangement joins TRBV29-1 to TRBJ1-1, with 9 bases fitting TRBD1. The V and J ends lost 4 bases and 5 bases, in that order; junction bases with no gene match: 11. Germline V gives CDR1 SQVTM, CDR2 ANQGSEA. The CDR3 contains 15 residues. The CDR3: CSVGGSQGAMTEAFF. The DNA for the CDR3 is TGCAGCGTTGGGGGCTCACAGGGGGCGATGACTGAAGCTTTCTTT.

The table lists this clonotype with many counts. V gene TRBV6-2 or TRBV6-3 combines with J gene TRBJ2-7, with D unclear. The CDR3 totals 14 residues. V gave up 4 bases and J gave up 6 bases, with 16 bases separating them. From germline, CDR1 is MNHEY and CDR2 SVGEGT. The CDR3 DNA is TGTGCCAGCAGTTCCACCAGGAAGGTGGGCGAGCAGTACTTC. Its protein product is CASSSTRKVGEQYF.

The chain recombines TRBV28 with TRBJ2-5; the match to TRBD1 covers 9 bases. J was trimmed by 4 bases and V by 4 bases; bases with no gene match: 7. Per the germline V gene, CDR1 is MDHEN and CDR2 is SYDVKM. This CDR3 region has 15 residues. The CDR3 loop reads CASSSSGQGRETQYF. The CDR3 DNA sequence: TGTGCCAGCAGTTCCTCGGGACAGGGAAGAGAGACCCAGTACTTC.

This clonotype was counted ten times or more. The chain links TRBV19 to TRBJ2-3, with a tentative D call TRBD2 (6 bases). Per the germline V gene, CDR1 is LNHDA and CDR2 is SQIVND (reference sequence). This CDR3 comprises 16 residues. V gave up 5 bases and J gave up 6 bases, with 21 bases separating them. The CDR3 is CASSASGTPAGDTQYF. The CDR3 DNA sequence: TGTGCCAGTAGTGCGTCCGGGACCCCCGCGGGGGATACGCAGTATTTT.

This clonotype was observed many times. This chain uses TRBV20-1 with TRBJ2-5; tentatively, D is TRBD2 (6 bases). V was pared by 5 bases and J by 4 bases, with 14 bases between. This CDR3 has 13 residues. From germline, CDR1 is DFQATT and CDR2 SNEGSKA (reference sequence). The CDR3 nucleotides read TGCAGTGCTCCGGAAGGAGGGCGAGAGACCCAGTACTTC. As protein: CSAPEGGRETQYF.

This clonotype occurred many times. This rearrangement joins TRBV18 to TRBJ1-5; 8 bases map to TRBD1. The V gene's germline CDR1 is KGHSH and CDR2 LQKENI. This CDR3 is built from 19 residues. V lost 3 bases, J lost 0 bases, and 13 bases stayed unmatched. DNA for the CDR3: TGTGCCAGCTCACCCAGGGGGCAGGGGGAAACATATAGCAATCAGCCCCAGCATTTT. It encodes CASSPRGQGETYSNQPQHF.

This clonotype was counted between two and nine times. This rearrangement joins TRBV4-3 to TRBJ1-4; a weak D match, TRBD1 (5 bases). This CDR3 contains 19 residues. Trimming took off 0 bases at V and 5 bases at J, with 22 bases between the two ends. The germline V gene has CDR1 LGHNA and CDR2 YSLEER. CDR3 region: CASSQDLVDEEGSNEKLFF. DNA of the CDR3: TGCGCCAGCAGCCAAGATCTGGTTGACGAAGAGGGGTCCAATGAAAAACTGTTTTTT.

In its sample, this clonotype was seen many times. The genes are TRBV9 and TRBJ2-7; D is possibly TRBD2 (5 bases). Germline assignment: CDR1 SGDLS and CDR2 YYNGEE. The CDR3 is 14 amino acids. The V end lost 1 base, the J end lost 0 bases, and 8 bases lay between the germline ends. The CDR3 sequence: CASSVTGNSYEQYF. The CDR3 DNA reads TGTGCCAGCAGCGTAACGGGAAACTCCTACGAGCAGTACTTC.

This clonotype was recorded at least ten times. This chain uses TRBV5-1 with TRBJ2-7; 9 bases match TRBD1. The germline gives CDR1 SGHRS, CDR2 YFSETQ. CDR3 length: 15 residues. With V trimmed by 5 bases and J by 7 bases, 13 bases remained unmatched. The chain's CDR3 is CASRLGTGTGSEQYF. The DNA of the CDR3 is TGCGCCAGCAGACTAGGAACCGGGACAGGGAGTGAGCAGTACTTC. Complete variable domain (other parts from reference TRBV5-1 and TRBJ2-7): KAGVTQTPRYLIKTRGQQVTLSCSPISGHRSVSWYQQTPGQGLQFLFEYFSETQRNKGNFPGRFSGRQFSNSRSEMNVSTLELGDSALYLCASRLGTGTGSEQYFGPGTRLTVT.

This clonotype was seen many times. The V gene is TRBV28, the J gene TRBJ2-7, with 7 bases identical to TRBD1. The germline V gene encodes CDR1 MDHEN and CDR2 SYDVKM. There are 16 residues in the CDR3. The trim removed 6 bases at V and 5 bases at J, leaving 16 bases unmatched. DNA of the CDR3: TGTGCCAGCAGAGATACGTCTAAGCCGGGACAGAACGAGCAGTACTTC. This codes for CASRDTSKPGQNEQYF.